The rows below give T cell receptor beta chains drawn from one sample of a study of blood T cell repertoires in COVID-19. Assay: immunoSEQ multiplex PCR; the TCRdb copy retains only in-frame clones and omits some. The data contain over 250,000 clones, approximately 86% of them singletons. The sequencing input was peripheral blood. These receptors were collected from a woman aged 70-85 years with COVID-19, enrolled during active disease. The CDR3 runs from the conserved cysteine through the conserved F or W. A D gene is named only where the DNA matches it firmly. Some rows mark clone size as missing; the rest say once, few, many or name a class of expanded clone.

.	TRBV2	TRBJ1-2	.	TGTGCCAGCAGTGAATGGGGCCGAGCTAACTATGGCTACACCTTC	CASSEWGRANYGYTF
.	TRBV4-2	TRBJ2-6	.	TGTGCCAGCAGCCTCAATCGTGGAGGGGCTGGGGCCAACGTCCTGACTTTC	CASSLNRGGAGANVLTF
TRBD2	TRBV9	TRBJ2-5	once	TGTGCCAGCAGCGAACGGGCGGGGGGGCGAGAGACCCAGTACTTC	CASSERAGGRETQYF
.	TRBV18	TRBJ1-2	once	TGTGCCAGCTCACCACAGTCAGCAGGGTCGACATATGGCTACACCTTC	CASSPQSAGSTYGYTF
TRBD1	TRBV18	TRBJ1-4	.	TGTGCCAGCTCACCGGCGGGACAGCGACTGTTTTTT	CASSPAGQRLFF
.	TRBV9	TRBJ2-3	.	TGTGCCAGCAGCGCGACTAGTCTGAGGACAGATACGCAGTATTTT	CASSATSLRTDTQYF
TRBD1	TRBV24-1	TRBJ2-7	once	TGTGCCACCAGTGACAGAGGACAGGGAACCTACGAGCAGTACTTC	CATSDRGQGTYEQYF
TRBD2	TRBV7-6	TRBJ2-2	.	TGTGCCAGCAGCTTAGCAGCGGGGGGGCCGAACACCGGGGAGCTGTTTTTT	CASSLAAGGPNTGELFF
.	TRBV5-1	TRBJ2-7	.	TGCGCCAGCAGTCCCCCGGGATCCTACGAGCAGTACTTC	CASSPPGSYEQYF
TRBD1	TRBV29-1	TRBJ1-2	.	TGCAGCGTCCTCGGACAGGGAGGGTACTATGGCTACACCTTC	CSVLGQGGYYGYTF
.	TRBV7-8	TRBJ1-1	once	TGTGCCAGCAGCTTAGTATCTACTGAAGCTTTCTTT	CASSLVSTEAFF
.	TRBV7-2	TRBJ2-7	.	TGTGCCAGCAGCTTAAATCGGTACGAGCAGTACTTC	CASSLNRYEQYF
.	TRBV30	TRBJ1-2	.	TGTGCCTGGAGACTCTCAATCCCCTATGGCTACACCTTC	CAWRLSIPYGYTF
.	TRBV2	TRBJ1-3	.	TGTGCCAGCAGCCCGGACGGGGTCTCTGGAAACACCATATATTTT	CASSPDGVSGNTIYF
.	TRBV20-1	TRBJ2-1	many	TGCAGTGCTAGTAGGGCGGGGTTCCAAAGAGGGGATGAGCAGTTCTTC	CSASRAGFQRGDEQFF
.	TRBV2	TRBJ1-3	few	TGTGCCAGCAGGAGCCAGGGGAACTCTGGAAACACCATATATTTT	CASRSQGNSGNTIYF
.	TRBV29-1	TRBJ1-1	few	TGCAGCGTTGACGGGGGGTTGAACACTGAAGCTTTCTTT	CSVDGGLNTEAFF
.	TRBV28	TRBJ1-1	.	TGTGCCAGCAGAGAACAGGGTCCCACTGAAGCTTTCTTT	CASREQGPTEAFF
.	TRBV11-2	TRBJ1-1	.	TGTGCCAGCAGCTTGAGCGTCCCTGAAGCTTTCTTT	CASSLSVPEAFF
.	TRBV6-5	TRBJ1-4	.	TGTGCCAGCAGCATCTACAGAAATGAAAAACTGTTTTTT	CASSIYRNEKLFF
TRBD2	TRBV2	TRBJ2-2	.	TGTGCCAGCACAAGGACTAGCGGGGCGTCAGACAACCATAACGGGGAGCTGTTTTTT	CASTRTSGASDNHNGELFF
TRBD1	TRBV6-6	TRBJ2-2	.	TGTGCCAGCAGTCAGCGAACAGGGGGCCAATACTCCGGGGAGCTGTTTTTT	CASSQRTGGQYSGELFF
.	TRBV24-1	TRBJ2-2	.	TGTGCCACCAGTGGCCAGACGGGAACCGGGGAGCTGTTTTTT	CATSGQTGTGELFF
.	TRBV6-5	TRBJ1-1	.	TGTGCCAGCAGTTACTCAGGCAGGTACACTGAAGCTTTCTTT	CASSYSGRYTEAFF
TRBD1	TRBV27	TRBJ1-1	.	TGTGCCAGCAGTCGGGACAGGGGAGCAAACACTGAAGCTTTCTTT	CASSRDRGANTEAFF
.	TRBV12-3/TRBV12-4	TRBJ2-3	.	TGTGCCAGCAAAATCTCGGGGAATACGCAGTATTTT	CASKISGNTQYF
TRBD2	TRBV6-5	TRBJ2-3	.	TGTGCCAGCAAGGGGACTACCGGCACAGATACGCAGTATTTT	CASKGTTGTDTQYF
.	TRBV5-1	TRBJ1-2	.	TGCGCCAGCAGCTTGGGCGGGAACTATGGCTACACCTTC	CASSLGGNYGYTF
.	TRBV4-3	TRBJ2-5	.	TGCGCCAGCAGCCAAGATATCGGAGATCAAGAGACCCAGTACTTC	CASSQDIGDQETQYF
.	TRBV30	TRBJ1-2	.	TGTGCCTGGAGTGGGGAGGTCTTGGGGAGTGGCTACACCTTC	CAWSGEVLGSGYTF
.	TRBV29-1	TRBJ1-1	.	TGCAGCGTTGAACCTCCCGAAGCTTTCTTT	CSVEPPEAFF
.	TRBV29-1	TRBJ1-2	.	TGCAGCGTTGAAACCGGCAGCCGACTTTATGGCTACACCTTC	CSVETGSRLYGYTF
.	TRBV29-1	TRBJ2-7	.	TGCAGCGTTGAAGACCCCCGATCTCCTATCTACGAGCAGTACTTC	CSVEDPRSPIYEQYF
TRBD1	TRBV28	TRBJ1-5	.	TGTGCCAGCAACCAGGGGGGTCAGCCCCAGCATTTT	CASNQGGQPQHF
TRBD1	TRBV7-8	TRBJ2-2	.	TGTGCCAGCAGCTGGGACAGGGCATGGGAAGGGGAGCTGTTTTTT	CASSWDRAWEGELFF
TRBD1	TRBV7-9	TRBJ2-7	.	TGTGCCAGCAGCTTTACACAGGGGAACGAGCAGTACTTC	CASSFTQGNEQYF
.	TRBV2	TRBJ1-1	.	TGTATAGGGGGGGTACAGAACACTGAAGCTTTCTTT	CIGGVQNTEAFF
TRBD1	TRBV29-1	TRBJ2-7	.	TGCAGCGTTGAAACCGACAGGGGCAAGGAGCAGTACTTC	CSVETDRGKEQYF
TRBD1	TRBV6-2/TRBV6-3	TRBJ1-1	.	TGTGCCAGCAGCCCCCCCGGACAGGGGCGAAAAGAAGCTTTCTTT	CASSPPGQGRKEAFF
.	TRBV7-8	TRBJ1-2	.	TGTGCCAGCAGCTTAGCGCGCCTCTATGGCTACACCTTC	CASSLARLYGYTF
.	TRBV5-1	TRBJ1-5	once	TGCGCCAGCAGCTATAGCGACCGAAGTCAGCCCCAGCATTTT	CASSYSDRSQPQHF
.	TRBV11-2	TRBJ1-3	.	TGTGCCAGCAGCCTCGGGACCGGAGGGGGAAACACCATATATTTT	CASSLGTGGGNTIYF
.	TRBV18	TRBJ1-2	.	TGTGCCAGCTCACCACTAGGGGCCGAGGCTAACTATGGCTACACCTTC	CASSPLGAEANYGYTF
.	TRBV6-2/TRBV6-3	TRBJ2-7	.	TGTGCCAGCAGCCCCGCGAACTTATACGAGCAGTACTTC	CASSPANLYEQYF
.	TRBV10-1	TRBJ2-7	few	TGCGCCAGCAGTGTCGGCAGCGGAGAGCAGTACTTC	CASSVGSGEQYF
.	TRBV29-1	TRBJ2-2	.	TGCAGCGCCCGGCCCAGGGTAGGAACCGGGGAGCTGTTTTTT	CSARPRVGTGELFF
.	TRBV28	TRBJ1-1	.	TGTGCCAGCAGTTGGTTCGGGGAAGCTTTCTTT	CASSWFGEAFF
.	TRBV30	TRBJ2-3	.	TGTGCCTGGAGTGCCGGGGATTCCACAGATACGCAGTATTTT	CAWSAGDSTDTQYF
.	TRBV7-2	TRBJ2-3	.	TGTGCCAGCAGTTCCCAACAGGCCCTCTGGGATACGCAGTATTTT	CASSSQQALWDTQYF
TRBD2	TRBV24-1	TRBJ2-1	.	TGTGCCACCAGTGACCCCACTAGCGGGGGGGCCTACAATGAGCAGTTCTTC	CATSDPTSGGAYNEQFF
TRBD1	TRBV28	TRBJ1-5	.	TGTGCCAGCAGTTTGGCAGGGGGCATTGATCAGCCCCAGCATTTT	CASSLAGGIDQPQHF
.	TRBV18	TRBJ1-1	.	TGTGCCAGCTCACTTGAGACAGGGAACACTGAAGCTTTCTTT	CASSLETGNTEAFF
TRBD1	TRBV7-9	TRBJ1-5	.	TGTGCCAGCAGCTTGGACAGGAGCAATCAGCCCCAGCATTTT	CASSLDRSNQPQHF
.	TRBV2	TRBJ2-1	.	TGTGCCAGCAGTCCACTAGGGGGGGCCTACAATGAGCAGTTCTTC	CASSPLGGAYNEQFF
.	TRBV24-1	TRBJ1-2	.	TGTGCCACCAGTGGCGCAGGTGTGGGGGCCACCCTCTATGGCTACACCTTC	CATSGAGVGATLYGYTF